These T cell receptor beta chains were read from a single sample in a study of blood T cell repertoires in COVID-19. This table comes from immunoSEQ multiplex PCR, and its TCRdb copy is limited to in-frame clones, with some not included. The profile shows fewer than 200,000 clones, about 87% of them singletons. Sequencing was done on a sample of peripheral blood. The receptors derive from a man between 40 and 49 years old with active or convalescent COVID-19. Each CDR3 is given with its conserved first and last residue. A D gene is named only where the DNA matches it firmly. Clone size is given for some rows only: seen once, a few or many times, or a class if the clone is expanded.

>TRBD1|TRBJ2-7|once|TRBV4-1
CASSRGGDRGSYEQYF
TGCGCCAGCAGCCGTGGAGGGGACAGGGGGTCCTACGAGCAGTACTTC
>NA|TRBJ1-1|NA|TRBV28
CASSLVRNTEAFF
TGTGCCAGCAGTTTAGTTCGGAACACTGAAGCTTTCTTT
>NA|TRBJ1-1|NA|TRBV15
CATSREGLRNTEAFF
TGTGCCACCAGCAGAGAGGGACTCAGGAACACTGAAGCTTTCTTT
>NA|TRBJ1-2|NA|TRBV10-3
CAISESTRAGYTF
TGTGCCATCAGTGAGTCCACGAGGGCTGGCTACACCTTC
>TRBD2|TRBJ2-3|NA|TRBV7-9
CASSPDGGGDTQYF
TGTGCCAGCAGCCCTGACGGGGGGGGAGATACGCAGTATTTT
>TRBD1|TRBJ2-2|NA|TRBV4-1
CASSQVGQGANTGELFF
TGCGCCAGCAGCCAAGTGGGACAGGGGGCGAACACCGGGGAGCTGTTTTTT
>TRBD2|TRBJ2-5|NA|TRBV6-6
CASRPGGLGETQYF
TGTGCCAGCAGACCCGGGGGGTTGGGGGAGACCCAGTACTTC
>TRBD2|TRBJ2-1|once|TRBV9
CASSVGTSGGPLLYNEQFF
TGTGCCAGCAGCGTAGGGACTAGCGGGGGGCCTCTCCTCTACAATGAGCAGTTCTTC
>TRBD1|TRBJ2-5|few|TRBV7-2
CASSRDRRQETQYF
TGTGCCAGCAGCCGGGACAGGAGACAAGAGACCCAGTACTTC
>NA|TRBJ1-3|NA|TRBV5-5
CASTLGGAGGNTIYF
TGTGCCAGCACCCTCGGCGGGGCGGGTGGAAACACCATATATTTT
>TRBD1|TRBJ1-2|NA|TRBV4-3
CASSQEGQAAYGYTF
TGCGCCAGCAGCCAAGAGGGACAGGCCGCTTATGGCTACACCTTC
>NA|TRBJ1-1|NA|TRBV4-2
CASSQDRRVNTEAFF
TGTGCCAGCAGCCAAGATCGCAGGGTTAACACTGAAGCTTTCTTT
>NA|TRBJ1-5|NA|TRBV27
CASSLWGGGEYQPQHF
TGTGCCAGCAGTTTATGGGGTGGGGGGGAGTATCAGCCCCAGCATTTT
>TRBD2|TRBJ2-5|NA|TRBV6-2/TRBV6-3
CASSKTSGGIETQYF
TGTGCCAGCAGTAAGACTAGCGGGGGTATTGAGACCCAGTACTTC
>NA|TRBJ2-3|NA|TRBV10-1
CASSDPSDTQYF
TGCGCCAGCAGTGACCCATCAGATACGCAGTATTTT
>TRBD2|TRBJ2-1|NA|TRBV4-3
CASSQESGSGASYNEQFF
TGCGCCAGCAGCCAAGAAAGTGGTAGCGGGGCGTCCTACAATGAGCAGTTCTTC
>NA|TRBJ2-7|NA|TRBV30
CAWSVWGDEQYF
TGTGCCTGGAGTGTATGGGGGGACGAGCAGTACTTC
>TRBD1|TRBJ1-4|NA|TRBV18
CASSPLTGNNEKLFF
TGTGCCAGCTCACCCTTGACAGGGAATAATGAAAAACTGTTTTTT
>NA|TRBJ2-1|NA|TRBV28
CASSPVPSYNEQFF
TGTGCCAGCAGTCCAGTCCCCTCCTACAATGAGCAGTTCTTC
>NA|TRBJ1-1|NA|TRBV6-5
CASSYSRVNTEAFF
TGTGCCAGCAGTTACTCGAGAGTTAACACTGAAGCTTTCTTT
>TRBD2|TRBJ2-7|once|TRBV3-1/TRBV3-2
CASSQDDTSGGYEQYF
TGTGCCAGCAGCCAAGATGACACTAGCGGGGGCTACGAGCAGTACTTC
>TRBD1|TRBJ2-2|once|TRBV4-2
CASSQESQGALTGELFF
TGTGCCAGCAGCCAAGAAAGCCAGGGGGCGCTTACCGGGGAGCTGTTTTTT
>NA|TRBJ2-7|few|TRBV14
CASSQDGNYGGRLPSTYEQYF
TGTGCCAGCAGCCAAGACGGGAATTACGGGGGGCGGCTACCGTCTACCTACGAGCAGTACTTC
>TRBD1|TRBJ2-7|NA|TRBV7-2
CASSPPGGSPSYEQYF
TGTGCCAGCAGCCCCCCAGGGGGCTCTCCCTCCTACGAGCAGTACTTC
>TRBD2|TRBJ2-3|NA|TRBV5-5
CATTPGLAGRLTDTQYF
TGTGCCACGACTCCGGGACTAGCGGGAAGGCTCACAGATACGCAGTATTTT
>TRBD1|TRBJ1-2|NA|TRBV5-1
CASSPGTGNRLAYGYTF
TGCGCCAGCAGCCCTGGGACAGGAAATAGGCTTGCCTATGGCTACACCTTC
>NA|TRBJ2-2|NA|TRBV27
CASSSAGARTGELFF
TGTGCCAGCAGTTCCGCTGGAGCGCGAACCGGGGAGCTGTTTTTT
>NA|TRBJ2-3|NA|TRBV11-2
CASSLSPVSTDTQYF
TGTGCCAGCAGCTTAAGTCCAGTAAGCACAGATACGCAGTATTTT
>NA|TRBJ1-6|NA|TRBV7-9
CASTPEAVKSSYNSPLHF
TGTGCCAGCACTCCCGAGGCGGTGAAGAGCTCCTATAATTCACCCCTCCACTTT
>NA|TRBJ1-6|NA|TRBV28
CASSSSGNAPLHF
TGTGCCAGCAGTTCTTCAGGGAACGCACCCCTCCACTTT
>TRBD1|TRBJ2-3|NA|TRBV7-8
CARNRGEADTQYF
TGTGCCAGAAACAGGGGAGAGGCAGATACGCAGTATTTT
>NA|TRBJ1-5|NA|TRBV12-3/TRBV12-4
CASSLGQQPQHF
TGTGCCAGCAGTTTAGGACAGCAGCCCCAGCATTTT
>TRBD1|TRBJ1-1|NA|TRBV7-3
CASRAGTGTNTEAFF
TGTGCCAGCAGGGCCGGGACAGGAACTAACACTGAAGCTTTCTTT
>TRBD2|TRBJ2-5|NA|TRBV11-2
CASSLGREVQGHPYF
TGTGCCAGCAGCTTAGGTCGGGAGGTCCAGGGCCATCCTTACTTC
>TRBD1|TRBJ1-2|NA|TRBV18
CASSTDRGGGYTF
TGTGCCAGCTCAACGGACAGGGGTGGCGGCTACACCTTC
>TRBD1|TRBJ1-1|NA|TRBV12-3/TRBV12-4
CASSRTGKTEAFF
TGTGCCAGCAGTCGGACAGGGAAGACTGAAGCTTTCTTT
>TRBD2|TRBJ2-5|NA|TRBV30
CAWTSGGLWETQYF
TGTGCCTGGACTAGCGGGGGGCTATGGGAGACCCAGTACTTC
>TRBD1|TRBJ2-3|NA|TRBV5-1
CASSPLRTGRTDTQYF
TGCGCCAGCAGCCCACTCAGGACAGGGAGGACAGATACGCAGTATTTT
>TRBD2|TRBJ2-5|NA|TRBV6-2/TRBV6-3
CASSWGDSGAQETQYF
TGTGCCAGCAGTTGGGGGGATAGCGGGGCCCAAGAGACCCAGTACTTC
>NA|TRBJ1-2|NA|TRBV30
CAGVPFGQGNVGHTF
NA
>NA|TRBJ1-5|NA|TRBV28
CASSLGQTNQPQHF
TGTGCCAGCAGTTTAGGACAGACCAATCAGCCCCAGCATTTT
>NA|TRBJ2-7|NA|TRBV6-5
CASFIAGDILHEQYF
TGTGCCAGCTTCATCGCCGGGGACATCCTACACGAGCAGTACTTC
>NA|TRBJ2-1|NA|TRBV7-3
CASSLTGTGGKNEQFF
TGTGCCAGCAGCTTAACCGGGACTGGAGGAAAAAATGAGCAGTTCTTC
>TRBD1|TRBJ1-5|NA|TRBV5-4
CASSLQGQGGYGNQPQHF
TGTGCCAGCAGCTTGCAGGGACAGGGGGGATATGGCAATCAGCCCCAGCATTTT
>NA|TRBJ1-1|once|TRBV3-1/TRBV3-2
CASSGRDIEAFF
TGTGCCAGCAGCGGCCGAGACATTGAAGCTTTCTTT
>NA|TRBJ2-3|once|TRBV2
CASTLSTDTQYF
TGTGCCAGCACCTTGAGCACAGATACGCAGTATTTT
>TRBD2|TRBJ2-3|NA|TRBV19
CASRALAGGQGDTQYF
TGTGCCAGTAGAGCACTAGCGGGGGGCCAAGGGGATACGCAGTATTTT
>TRBD1|TRBJ1-6|NA|TRBV18
CASSPGQGGTGDSPLHF
TGTGCCAGCTCACCCGGACAGGGAGGGACGGGTGATTCACCCCTCCACTTT
>NA|TRBJ1-1|NA|TRBV28
CASSFFQGRTNTEAFF
TGTGCCAGCAGTTTTTTTCAGGGTCGAACGAACACTGAAGCTTTCTTT
>NA|TRBJ1-1|NA|TRBV7-2
CASRGGRPNTEAFF
TGTGCCAGCAGAGGTGGCAGGCCGAACACTGAAGCTTTCTTT
>NA|TRBJ1-2|NA|TRBV5-1
CASRRAGANYGYTF
TGCGCCAGCAGGCGGGCAGGCGCCAACTATGGCTACACCTTC